The entry that follows covers one T cell receptor beta chain sequence. Antigen: not known. Stated treatment: oral pan-JAK inhibitor, 5-10 mg twice daily. The sample originates from a study of CD8+ T cells in alopecia areata. Study outcomes and limitations: Tofacitinib significantly reduced both scalp clonality and expanded CD8+ clones among the top 100.

V was pared by 1 base and J by 6 bases, with 11 bases between. The CDR3 consists of 13 residues. From germline, CDR1 is SQVTM and CDR2 ANQGSEA. Isolated RNA was reverse transcribed into cDNA used as the sequencing template. Assay used: immunoSEQ multiplex PCR; TCRdb lists only in-frame clones, some missing. The profile covers 150,000 or so clones, with roughly 63% appearing a single time and 16% taken by the ten largest. This TCR came from a human donor with alopecia areata. The sequences come from CD4+ T cells sorted from blood, collected between weeks 55 and 65, from a patient treated with tofacitinib. The V call is TRBV29-1, the J call TRBJ2-3, with D tentatively TRBD2 (5 bases). The DNA for the CDR3 is TGCAGCGTTGAAGGTCGGGCTAGCGATACGCAGTATTTT. Encoded protein: CSVEGRASDTQYF.